The rows below give T cell receptor beta chains drawn from one sample of a study of T cell repertoires in cytomegalovirus infection. TCRdb independently ran MiXCR on the reads; one entry per CDR3 protein. The sample holds hundreds of thousands of distinct CDR3 sequences, around a third seen once. Which antigens these TCRs recognize remains unknown. The specimen comprised cultured PBMCs, sampled from culture after CMV antigen stimulation. These receptors originate from a human donor in good health (CMV status not recorded). Some clones in this sample may be carry-over from other donors' samples. The CDR3 runs from the conserved cysteine through the conserved F or W. A D gene is named only where the DNA matches it firmly. Some rows mark clone size as missing; the rest say once, few, many or name a class of expanded clone.

d_call: TRBD1
j_call: TRBJ2-6
clone_size: -
v_call: TRBV7-9
cdr3_nt: TGTGCCAGCACGGGACAGGGGGCGATCGGGGCCAACGTCCTGACTTTC
cdr3_aa: CASTGQGAIGANVLTF

d_call: -
j_call: TRBJ2-7
clone_size: many
v_call: TRBV7-2
cdr3_nt: TGTGCCAGCAGCTTCTCCCCCTACGAGCAGTACTTC
cdr3_aa: CASSFSPYEQYF

d_call: -
j_call: TRBJ1-2
clone_size: -
v_call: TRBV6-5
cdr3_nt: TGTGCCAGCAGTTTCAACCCGACGGACTTCTATGGCTACACCTTC
cdr3_aa: CASSFNPTDFYGYTF

d_call: -
j_call: TRBJ1-2
clone_size: -
v_call: TRBV7-2
cdr3_nt: TGTGCCAGCAGCCGACAGAGAAGTTATGGCTACACCTTC
cdr3_aa: CASSRQRSYGYTF

d_call: -
j_call: TRBJ2-7
clone_size: -
v_call: TRBV6-5
cdr3_nt: TGTGCCAGCAGTTACGGCGGGCCTACCTACGAGCAGTACTTC
cdr3_aa: CASSYGGPTYEQYF

d_call: -
j_call: TRBJ2-1
clone_size: few
v_call: TRBV4-3
cdr3_nt: TGCGCCAGCAGCCAAGATAGCGGTAATGAGCAGTTCTTC
cdr3_aa: CASSQDSGNEQFF

d_call: -
j_call: TRBJ1-5
clone_size: -
v_call: TRBV6-9
cdr3_nt: TGTGCCAGCAGATATTATAGCAATCAGCCCCAGCATTTT
cdr3_aa: CASRYYSNQPQHF

d_call: -
j_call: TRBJ1-1
clone_size: -
v_call: TRBV7-2
cdr3_nt: TGTGCCAGCAGCTTAGGGGACTCTGAAGCTTTCTTT
cdr3_aa: CASSLGDSEAFF

d_call: -
j_call: TRBJ1-4
clone_size: -
v_call: TRBV4-3
cdr3_nt: TGCGCCAGCAGCCAAGAGGGGGGGAGAGTTAGGGAAAAACTGTTTTTT
cdr3_aa: CASSQEGGRVREKLFF

d_call: -
j_call: TRBJ2-3
clone_size: -
v_call: TRBV20-1
cdr3_nt: TGCAGTGCTAGGTCGGCAGGGAACACAGATACGCAGTATTTT
cdr3_aa: CSARSAGNTDTQYF

d_call: -
j_call: TRBJ2-3
clone_size: -
v_call: TRBV7-6
cdr3_nt: TGTGCCAGCAGCTTGCCTCCTGGTCTGGCAGATACGCAGTATTTT
cdr3_aa: CASSLPPGLADTQYF

d_call: TRBD1
j_call: TRBJ2-5
clone_size: few
v_call: TRBV20-1
cdr3_nt: TGCAGTGCCTTACTTGGACAGGGGGGAGAGACCCAGTACTTC
cdr3_aa: CSALLGQGGETQYF

d_call: -
j_call: TRBJ2-3
clone_size: -
v_call: TRBV4-1
cdr3_nt: TGCGCCAGCAGCCAAGGAGGGCTAGCAACCACAGATACGCAGTATTTT
cdr3_aa: CASSQGGLATTDTQYF

d_call: -
j_call: TRBJ1-1
clone_size: -
v_call: TRBV4-1
cdr3_nt: TGCGCCAGCAGCCAAGTTCCCCTGGACACTGAAGCTTTCTTT
cdr3_aa: CASSQVPLDTEAFF

d_call: TRBD1
j_call: TRBJ1-2
clone_size: -
v_call: TRBV6-6
cdr3_nt: TGTGCCAGCATTCCACAGGGGAACTATGGCTACACCTTC
cdr3_aa: CASIPQGNYGYTF

d_call: -
j_call: TRBJ2-5
clone_size: few
v_call: TRBV11-2
cdr3_nt: TGTGCCAGCAGCTTGAACCACCAAGAGACCCAGTACTTC
cdr3_aa: CASSLNHQETQYF

d_call: -
j_call: TRBJ2-7
clone_size: -
v_call: TRBV11-2
cdr3_nt: TGTGCCAGCAGTCCACAGCTCCTTTCGTCAGAGCAGTACTTC
cdr3_aa: CASSPQLLSSEQYF

d_call: -
j_call: TRBJ1-3
clone_size: -
v_call: TRBV7-6
cdr3_nt: TGTGTCAGCAGCTCCCCAGGACGGGACTCTGGAAACACCATATATTTT
cdr3_aa: CVSSSPGRDSGNTIYF

d_call: -
j_call: TRBJ2-5
clone_size: -
v_call: TRBV6-2/TRBV6-3
cdr3_nt: TGTGCCAGCAGTTACTCGTTGGAGACCCAGTACTTC
cdr3_aa: CASSYSLETQYF

d_call: -
j_call: TRBJ2-1
clone_size: few
v_call: TRBV11-2
cdr3_nt: TGTGCCAGCAGCTCCACCCTAGGTTCCTACAATGAGCAGTTCTTC
cdr3_aa: CASSSTLGSYNEQFF

d_call: -
j_call: TRBJ1-1
clone_size: -
v_call: TRBV19
cdr3_nt: TGTGCCAGTAGTCCCGGGGGGGGCACGGGTGAAGCTTTCTTT
cdr3_aa: CASSPGGGTGEAFF

d_call: -
j_call: TRBJ2-5
clone_size: -
v_call: TRBV6-6
cdr3_nt: TGTGCCAGCAGTTACGCGGGGACCCAGTACTTC
cdr3_aa: CASSYAGTQYF

d_call: TRBD2
j_call: TRBJ2-7
clone_size: many
v_call: TRBV7-2
cdr3_nt: TGTGCCAGCAGCACCTGGACTAGCGGGGGGGGAATGCAGTACTTC
cdr3_aa: CASSTWTSGGGMQYF

d_call: -
j_call: TRBJ1-5
clone_size: -
v_call: TRBV4-1
cdr3_nt: TGCGCCAGCAGCCAAGTCCTAGGGTGGCAGACTTTTCAGCCCCAGCATTTT
cdr3_aa: CASSQVLGWQTFQPQHF

d_call: -
j_call: TRBJ2-2
clone_size: few
v_call: TRBV7-2
cdr3_nt: TGTGCCAGCAGCTTAGTTGGGACCCAAGGTGGGGAGCTGTTTTTT
cdr3_aa: CASSLVGTQGGELFF

d_call: -
j_call: TRBJ1-5
clone_size: -
v_call: TRBV6-2/TRBV6-3
cdr3_nt: TGTGCCAGCAGTGAAGGCAGTTATAGCAATCAGCCCCAGCATTTT
cdr3_aa: CASSEGSYSNQPQHF